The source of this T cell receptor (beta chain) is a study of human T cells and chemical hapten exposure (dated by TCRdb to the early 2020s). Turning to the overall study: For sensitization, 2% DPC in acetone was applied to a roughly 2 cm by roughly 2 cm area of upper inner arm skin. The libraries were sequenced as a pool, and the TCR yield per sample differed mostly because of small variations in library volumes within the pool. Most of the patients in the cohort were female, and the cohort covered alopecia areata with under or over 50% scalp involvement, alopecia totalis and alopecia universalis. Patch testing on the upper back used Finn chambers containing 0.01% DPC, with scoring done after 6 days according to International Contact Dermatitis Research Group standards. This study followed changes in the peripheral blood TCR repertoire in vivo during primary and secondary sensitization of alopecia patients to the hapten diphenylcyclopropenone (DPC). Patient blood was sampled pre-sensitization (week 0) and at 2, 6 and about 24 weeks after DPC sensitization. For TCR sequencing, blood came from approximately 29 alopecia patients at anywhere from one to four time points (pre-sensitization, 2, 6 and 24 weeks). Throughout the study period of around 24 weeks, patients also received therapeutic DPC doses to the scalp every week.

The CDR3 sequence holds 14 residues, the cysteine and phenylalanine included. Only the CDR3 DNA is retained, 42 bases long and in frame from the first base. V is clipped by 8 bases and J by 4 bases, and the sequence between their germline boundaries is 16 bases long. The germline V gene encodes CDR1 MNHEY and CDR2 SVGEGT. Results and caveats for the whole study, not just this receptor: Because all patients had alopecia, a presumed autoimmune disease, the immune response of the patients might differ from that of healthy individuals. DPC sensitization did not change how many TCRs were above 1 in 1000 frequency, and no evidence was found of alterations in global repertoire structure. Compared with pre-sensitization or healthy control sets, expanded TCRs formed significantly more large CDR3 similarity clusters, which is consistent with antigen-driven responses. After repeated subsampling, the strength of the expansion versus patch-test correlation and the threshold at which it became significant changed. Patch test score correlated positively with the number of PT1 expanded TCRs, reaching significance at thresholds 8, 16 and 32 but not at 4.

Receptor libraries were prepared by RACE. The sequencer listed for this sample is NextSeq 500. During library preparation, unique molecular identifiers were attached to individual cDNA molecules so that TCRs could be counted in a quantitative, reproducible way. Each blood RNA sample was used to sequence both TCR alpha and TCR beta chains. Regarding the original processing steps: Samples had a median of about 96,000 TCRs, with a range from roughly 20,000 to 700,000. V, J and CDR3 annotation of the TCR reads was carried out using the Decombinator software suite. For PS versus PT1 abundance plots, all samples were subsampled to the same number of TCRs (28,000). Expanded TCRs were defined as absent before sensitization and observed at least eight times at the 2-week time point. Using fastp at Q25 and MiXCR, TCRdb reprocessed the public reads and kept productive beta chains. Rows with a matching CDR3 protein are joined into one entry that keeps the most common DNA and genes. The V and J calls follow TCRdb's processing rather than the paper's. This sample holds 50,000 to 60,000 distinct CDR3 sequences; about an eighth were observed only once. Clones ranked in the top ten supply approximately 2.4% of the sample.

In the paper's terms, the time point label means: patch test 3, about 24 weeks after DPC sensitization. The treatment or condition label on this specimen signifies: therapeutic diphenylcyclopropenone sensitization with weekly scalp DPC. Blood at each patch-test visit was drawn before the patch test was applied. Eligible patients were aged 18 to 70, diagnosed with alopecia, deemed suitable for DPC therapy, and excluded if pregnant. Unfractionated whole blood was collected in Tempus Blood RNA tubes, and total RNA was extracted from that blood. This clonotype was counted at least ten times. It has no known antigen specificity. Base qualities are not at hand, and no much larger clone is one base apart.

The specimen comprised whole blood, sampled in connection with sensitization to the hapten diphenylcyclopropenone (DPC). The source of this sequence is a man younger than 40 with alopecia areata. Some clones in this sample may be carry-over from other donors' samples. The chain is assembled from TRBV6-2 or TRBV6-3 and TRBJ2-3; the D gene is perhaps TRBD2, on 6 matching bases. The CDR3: CASSLGGVSDTQYF. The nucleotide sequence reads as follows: TGTGCCAGCTCCCTCGGCGGGGTTTCAGATACGCAGTATTTT.